This record looks at one TCR beta chain sequence and its context. This record comes from a study of T cell responses to AZD1222 COVID-19 vaccine. Sequencing used immunoSEQ multiplex PCR; TCRdb keeps in-frame clones, though not all of them. The profile covers under 170,000 clones, with about 93% appearing a single time and roughly 1.3% taken by the ten largest. This CDR3 region has 13 residues. The germline gives CDR1 MNHEY, CDR2 SMNVEV (reference sequence). Trimming took 6 bases from V and 3 from J, leaving 11 bases between them. This chain connects TRBV27 to TRBJ1-2, with D hard to call. This receptor was taken from an adult in good health. The sequenced sample was peripheral blood, obtained on day 0 of AZD1222 vaccination. CDR3 sequence reads: CASSSGRYYGYTF. As DNA, the CDR3 is TGTGCCAGCAGCTCAGGACGGTACTATGGCTACACCTTC.